There are a few counts of the clone carrying this T cell receptor (beta chain). The data derive from a study of blood T cell repertoires in COVID-19. Germline-derived CDR1 and CDR2 are WNHNN and SYGVQD (reference sequence). After removal of 2 bases from V and 7 bases from J, the junction contained 8 bases not matched to a gene. This CDR3 comprises 15 residues. The table came from immunoSEQ multiplex PCR; TCRdb's copy has only in-frame clones and leaves some out. The sample has 200,000 to 250,000 clones, around 90% seen once. The sequenced sample consisted of PBMCs or T cells enriched from blood (not recorded which). This chain links TRBV10-1 with TRBJ2-1; 7 bases are shared with TRBD1. This TCR derives from a woman under 40 with acute COVID-19. CDR3 protein: CASSEGRGTRNEQFF. The CDR3, as DNA: TGCGCCAGCAGTGAGGGCAGGGGGACGCGGAATGAGCAGTTCTTC.